The rows below give T cell receptor beta chains drawn from one sample of a study of T cell clonotyping in hematopoietic cell transplantation. Sequencing used immunoSEQ multiplex PCR; TCRdb keeps in-frame clones, though not all of them. The sample has 35,000 to 45,000 clones; 90% to 95% are singletons. The source material was peripheral blood mononuclear cells, sampled before stem cell transplant. Receptors originate from a man aged 40-55 years with chronic myeloid leukemia. Some clones in this sample may be carry-over from other donors' samples. Both conserved end residues are part of each CDR3. Each record gives: D gene, V gene, J gene, clone size, CDR3 DNA, CDR3 protein. A D gene is named only where the DNA matches it firmly. Clone size is given for some rows only: seen once, a few or many times, or a class if the clone is expanded.

d_call: .
v_call: TRBV27
j_call: TRBJ1-5
clone_size: few
cdr3_nt: TGTGCCAGCAGTTTATGGGGAAGGGATCAGCCCCAGCATTTT
cdr3_aa: CASSLWGRDQPQHF

d_call: .
v_call: TRBV2
j_call: TRBJ2-5
clone_size: once
cdr3_nt: TGTGCCAGCAGACAGGAGATCCAAGAGACCCAGTACTTC
cdr3_aa: CASRQEIQETQYF

d_call: TRBD1
v_call: TRBV4-3
j_call: TRBJ1-2
clone_size: .
cdr3_nt: TGCGCCAGCAGCCTTACAGGGGAATTCTATGGCTACACCTTC
cdr3_aa: CASSLTGEFYGYTF

d_call: .
v_call: TRBV5-1
j_call: TRBJ2-4
clone_size: .
cdr3_nt: TGCGCCAGCAGCCCACAGGGGGGGGACATTCAGTACTTC
cdr3_aa: CASSPQGGDIQYF

d_call: TRBD2
v_call: TRBV19
j_call: TRBJ2-2
clone_size: .
cdr3_nt: TGTGCCAGTCTCAAGGGACTAGCTAGCGGGGAGCTGTTTTTT
cdr3_aa: CASLKGLASGELFF

d_call: TRBD1
v_call: TRBV29-1
j_call: TRBJ1-3
clone_size: once
cdr3_nt: TGCAGCGCTGGGACAGGGGGGAACACCATATATTTT
cdr3_aa: CSAGTGGNTIYF

d_call: .
v_call: TRBV5-1
j_call: TRBJ1-1
clone_size: .
cdr3_nt: TGCGCCAGCAGCCCTGGCGGACAAACGAACACTGAAGCTTTCTTT
cdr3_aa: CASSPGGQTNTEAFF

d_call: .
v_call: TRBV9
j_call: TRBJ2-7
clone_size: .
cdr3_nt: TGTGCCAGCAGTACCGGCCCCCAGGTAGTTAGCGAGCAGTACTTC
cdr3_aa: CASSTGPQVVSEQYF

d_call: .
v_call: TRBV4-3
j_call: TRBJ2-7
clone_size: .
cdr3_nt: TGCGCCAGCAGCCAAGAGCGGGTCTACGAGCAGTACTTC
cdr3_aa: CASSQERVYEQYF

d_call: .
v_call: TRBV6-5
j_call: TRBJ1-2
clone_size: .
cdr3_nt: TGTGCCAGCAGTCCTGGCACAGGTCTGAACTATGGCTACACCTTC
cdr3_aa: CASSPGTGLNYGYTF

d_call: TRBD2
v_call: TRBV10-1
j_call: TRBJ2-4
clone_size: .
cdr3_nt: TGCGCCAGCAGTGGAGGGGACTACCCGAAAAACATTCAGTACTTC
cdr3_aa: CASSGGDYPKNIQYF

d_call: .
v_call: TRBV6-1
j_call: TRBJ1-3
clone_size: .
cdr3_nt: TGTGCCAGCAGTCTTACAGGGAGTAGAAACACCATATATTTT
cdr3_aa: CASSLTGSRNTIYF

d_call: .
v_call: TRBV15
j_call: TRBJ2-1
clone_size: .
cdr3_nt: TGTGCCACCAGCAGAGGACGGTTGAGCTCCTACAATGAGCAGTTCTTC
cdr3_aa: CATSRGRLSSYNEQFF

d_call: TRBD1
v_call: TRBV19
j_call: TRBJ1-1
clone_size: .
cdr3_nt: TGTGCCAGTAGCAGACAGGGTGGCGGCTTGAACACTGAAGCTTTCTTT
cdr3_aa: CASSRQGGGLNTEAFF

d_call: .
v_call: TRBV6-1
j_call: TRBJ1-5
clone_size: .
cdr3_nt: TGTGCCAGCAGTGATTCCACCGGGAGCCTCAATCAGCCCCAGCATTTT
cdr3_aa: CASSDSTGSLNQPQHF

d_call: .
v_call: TRBV25-1
j_call: TRBJ1-5
clone_size: .
cdr3_nt: TGTGCCAGCAGTGAAGGGGGCCTAAGCAATCAGCCCCAGCATTTT
cdr3_aa: CASSEGGLSNQPQHF

d_call: .
v_call: TRBV27
j_call: TRBJ2-1
clone_size: .
cdr3_nt: TGTGCCAGCAGTTTCGGGTCCACGAAGGGCTCCTACAATGAGCAGTTCTTC
cdr3_aa: CASSFGSTKGSYNEQFF

d_call: .
v_call: TRBV28
j_call: TRBJ2-5
clone_size: .
cdr3_nt: TGTGCCAGCACCTCCCTCTTGGCAGAGACCCAGTACTTC
cdr3_aa: CASTSLLAETQYF

d_call: .
v_call: TRBV29-1
j_call: TRBJ1-2
clone_size: once
cdr3_nt: TGCAGCGTTTATGGGGGACAAGGGACTTTTAACTATGGCTACACCTTC
cdr3_aa: CSVYGGQGTFNYGYTF